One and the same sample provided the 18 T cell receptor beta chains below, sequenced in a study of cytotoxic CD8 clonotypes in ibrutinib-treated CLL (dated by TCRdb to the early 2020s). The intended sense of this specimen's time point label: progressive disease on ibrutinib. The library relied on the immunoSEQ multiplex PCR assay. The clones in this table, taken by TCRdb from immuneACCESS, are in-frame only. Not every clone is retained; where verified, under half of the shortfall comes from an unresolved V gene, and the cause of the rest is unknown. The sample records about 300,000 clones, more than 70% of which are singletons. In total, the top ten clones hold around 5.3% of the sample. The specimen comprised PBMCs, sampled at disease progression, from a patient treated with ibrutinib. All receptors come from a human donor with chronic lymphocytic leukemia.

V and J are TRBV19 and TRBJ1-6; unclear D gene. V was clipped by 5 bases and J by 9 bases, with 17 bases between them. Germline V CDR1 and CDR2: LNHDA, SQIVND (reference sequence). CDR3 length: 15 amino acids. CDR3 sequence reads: CASSAAGPFGSPLHF. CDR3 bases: TGTGCCAGTAGTGCCGCAGGCCCCTTCGGTTCACCCCTCCACTTT.

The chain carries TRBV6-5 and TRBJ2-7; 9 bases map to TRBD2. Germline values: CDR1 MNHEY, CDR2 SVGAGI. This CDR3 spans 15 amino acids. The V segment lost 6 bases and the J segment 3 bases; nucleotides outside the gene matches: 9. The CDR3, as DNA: TGTGCCAGCAGCCCAGAGACTAGCGGCTTCTACGAGCAGTACTTC. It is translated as CASSPETSGFYEQYF.

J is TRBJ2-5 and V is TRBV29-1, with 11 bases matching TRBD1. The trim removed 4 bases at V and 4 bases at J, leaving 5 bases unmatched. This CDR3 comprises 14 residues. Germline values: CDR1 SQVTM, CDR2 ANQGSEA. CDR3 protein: CSVVKDRGRETQYF. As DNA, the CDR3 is TGCAGCGTTGTGAAGGACAGGGGGCGAGAGACCCAGTACTTC. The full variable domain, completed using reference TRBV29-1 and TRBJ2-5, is SAVISQKPSRDICQRGTSLTIQCQVDSQVTMMFWYRQQPGQSLTLIATANQGSEATYESGFVIDKFPISRPNLTFSTLTVSNMSPEDSSIYLCSVVKDRGRETQYFGPGTRLLVL.

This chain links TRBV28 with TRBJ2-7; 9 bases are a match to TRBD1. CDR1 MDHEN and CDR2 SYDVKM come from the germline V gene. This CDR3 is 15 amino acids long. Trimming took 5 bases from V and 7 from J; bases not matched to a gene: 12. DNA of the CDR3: TGTGCCAGCAGTACCCGACAGGGGGTAACGGGGGAGCAGTACTTC. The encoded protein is CASSTRQGVTGEQYF.

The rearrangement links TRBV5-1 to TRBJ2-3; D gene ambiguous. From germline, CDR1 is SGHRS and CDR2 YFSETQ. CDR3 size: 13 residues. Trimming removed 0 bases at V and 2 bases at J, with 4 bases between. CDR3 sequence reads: CASSLDNTDTQYF. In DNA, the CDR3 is TGCGCCAGCAGCTTGGACAACACAGATACGCAGTATTTT.

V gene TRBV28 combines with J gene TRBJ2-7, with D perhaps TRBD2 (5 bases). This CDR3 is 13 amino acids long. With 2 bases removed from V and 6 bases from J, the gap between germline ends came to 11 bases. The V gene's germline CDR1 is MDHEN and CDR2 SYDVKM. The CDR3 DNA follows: TGTGCCAGCAGTTTACCTAGCCTAGTCGAGCAGTACTTC. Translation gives CASSLPSLVEQYF.

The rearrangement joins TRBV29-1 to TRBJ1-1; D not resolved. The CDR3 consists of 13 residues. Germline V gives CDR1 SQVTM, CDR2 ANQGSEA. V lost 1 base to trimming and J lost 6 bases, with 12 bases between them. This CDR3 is CSVEGRLSPEAFF. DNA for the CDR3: TGCAGCGTTGAAGGCAGGCTCTCCCCTGAAGCTTTCTTT.

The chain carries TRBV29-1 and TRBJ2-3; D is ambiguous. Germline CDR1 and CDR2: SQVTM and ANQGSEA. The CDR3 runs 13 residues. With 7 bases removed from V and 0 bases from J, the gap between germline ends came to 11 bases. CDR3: CSAEKTSTDTQYF. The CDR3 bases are TGCAGCGCCGAAAAGACCAGCACAGATACGCAGTATTTT.

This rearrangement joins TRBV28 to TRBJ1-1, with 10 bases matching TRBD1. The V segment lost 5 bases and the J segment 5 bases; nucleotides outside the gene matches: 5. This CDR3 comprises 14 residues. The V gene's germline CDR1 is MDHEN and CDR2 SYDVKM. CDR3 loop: CASSRQGASTEAFF. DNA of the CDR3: TGTGCCAGCAGTCGACAGGGGGCGAGTACTGAAGCTTTCTTT. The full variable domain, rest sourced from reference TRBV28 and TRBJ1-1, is DVKVTQSSRYLVKRTGEKVFLECVQDMDHENMFWYRQDPGLGLRLIYFSYDVKMKEKGDIPEGYSVSREKKERFSLILESASTNQTSMYLCASSRQGASTEAFFGQGTRLTVV.

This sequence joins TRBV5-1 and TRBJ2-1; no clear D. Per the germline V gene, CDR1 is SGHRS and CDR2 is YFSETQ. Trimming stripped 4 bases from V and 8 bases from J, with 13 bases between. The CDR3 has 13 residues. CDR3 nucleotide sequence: TGCGCCAGCAGCGTGGACCGCGAGGATGAGCAGTTCTTC. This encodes CASSVDREDEQFF.

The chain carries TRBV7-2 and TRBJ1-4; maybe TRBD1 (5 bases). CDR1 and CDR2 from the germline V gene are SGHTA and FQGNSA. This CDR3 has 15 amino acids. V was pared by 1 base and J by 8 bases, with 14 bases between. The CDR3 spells CASSLVPGTQEKLFF. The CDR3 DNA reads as TGTGCCAGCAGCTTAGTCCCCGGGACGCAGGAAAAACTGTTTTTT.

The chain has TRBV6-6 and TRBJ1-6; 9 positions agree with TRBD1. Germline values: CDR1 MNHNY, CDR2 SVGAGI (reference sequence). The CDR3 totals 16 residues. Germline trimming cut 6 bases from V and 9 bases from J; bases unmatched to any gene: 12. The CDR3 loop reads CASRHALQGARSPLHF. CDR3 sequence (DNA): TGTGCCAGCAGGCACGCCCTACAGGGGGCGCGTTCACCCCTCCACTTT.

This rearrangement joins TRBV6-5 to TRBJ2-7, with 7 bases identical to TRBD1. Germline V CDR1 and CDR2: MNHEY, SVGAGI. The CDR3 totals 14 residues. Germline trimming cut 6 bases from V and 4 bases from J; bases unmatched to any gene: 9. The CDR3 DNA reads TGTGCCAGCAGGTTTGGCAGGGGGTTTTACGAGCAGTACTTC. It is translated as CASRFGRGFYEQYF.

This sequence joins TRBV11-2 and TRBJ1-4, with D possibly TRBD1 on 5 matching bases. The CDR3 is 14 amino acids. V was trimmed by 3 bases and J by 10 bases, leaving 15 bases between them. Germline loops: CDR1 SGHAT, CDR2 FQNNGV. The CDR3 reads CASSLSRGSGKLFF. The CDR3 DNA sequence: TGTGCCAGCAGCTTGTCTCGGGGGAGCGGAAAACTGTTTTTT.

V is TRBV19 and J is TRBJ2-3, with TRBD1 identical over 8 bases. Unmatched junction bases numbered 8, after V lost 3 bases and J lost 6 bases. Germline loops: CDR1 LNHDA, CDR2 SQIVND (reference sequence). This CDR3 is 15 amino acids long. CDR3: CASSIYRTGRDTQYF. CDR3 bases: TGTGCCAGTAGTATTTATAGGACAGGGAGGGATACGCAGTATTTT.

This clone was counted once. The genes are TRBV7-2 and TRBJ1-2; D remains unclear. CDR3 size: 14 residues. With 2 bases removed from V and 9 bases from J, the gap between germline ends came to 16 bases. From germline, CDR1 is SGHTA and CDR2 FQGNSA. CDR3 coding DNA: TGTGCCAGCAGCTTACTTTCCCGGGAGAGTAGCTACACCTTC. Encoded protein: CASSLLSRESSYTF.

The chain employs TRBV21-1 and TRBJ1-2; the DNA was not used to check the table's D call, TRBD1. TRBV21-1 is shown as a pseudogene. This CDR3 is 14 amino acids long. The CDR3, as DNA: TGTGCCAGCAGCAACCCAGGGGATAGCTATGGCTACACCTTC. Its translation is CASSNPGDSYGYTF.

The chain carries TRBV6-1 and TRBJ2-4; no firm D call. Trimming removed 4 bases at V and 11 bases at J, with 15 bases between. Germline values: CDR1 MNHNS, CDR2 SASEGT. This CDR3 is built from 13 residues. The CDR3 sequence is CASSGPERRLQYF. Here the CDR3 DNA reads TGTGCCAGCAGTGGTCCAGAGCGTCGACTTCAGTACTTC.